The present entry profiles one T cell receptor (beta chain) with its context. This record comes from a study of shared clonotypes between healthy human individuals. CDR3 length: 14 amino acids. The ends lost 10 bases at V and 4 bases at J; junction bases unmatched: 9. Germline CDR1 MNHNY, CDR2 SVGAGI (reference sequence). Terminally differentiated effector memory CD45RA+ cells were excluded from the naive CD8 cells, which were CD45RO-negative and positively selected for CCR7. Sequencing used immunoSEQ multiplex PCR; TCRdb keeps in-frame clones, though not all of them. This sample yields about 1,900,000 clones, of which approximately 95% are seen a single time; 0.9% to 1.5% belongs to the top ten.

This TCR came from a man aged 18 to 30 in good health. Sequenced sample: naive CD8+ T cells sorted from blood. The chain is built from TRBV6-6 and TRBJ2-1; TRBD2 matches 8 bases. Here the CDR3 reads CAIGSGGSYNEQFF. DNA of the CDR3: TGTGCCATCGGAAGCGGGGGTTCATACAATGAGCAGTTCTTC.